This T cell receptor beta chain was retrieved from a study of T cell changes during pregnancy in multiple sclerosis (dated by TCRdb to the late 2010s). Regarding the research as a whole: In women with multiple sclerosis, the researchers looked at how the T cell repertoire shifted as pregnancy progressed.

Comments on this clone: No antigen is known for it. No base quality values were provided; no much bigger clone lies one nucleotide off.

Library prep was done by the immunoSEQ multiplex PCR assay. Sourced from immuneACCESS, this table was stored by TCRdb with only in-frame sequences that have V and J called. A share of the clones is absent; for the studies checked, an unresolved V gene accounts for under half, and the remainder has no known explanation. The sample table lists tens of thousands of clones, 80% to 95% of them with a count of one. 1.5% to 2.5% of the sample rests with the top ten. V and J are truncated by 4 bases and 0 bases respectively, leaving an intervening sequence of 8 bases. Looking up the germline V gene yields CDR1 SGDLS and CDR2 YYNGEE. The CDR3 runs 15 amino acids, cysteine and phenylalanine included. Of all the DNA, just the CDR3 is kept, 45 bases in frame from base 1.

Sequenced material: peripheral blood, taken in the second trimester of pregnancy. The chain links TRBV9 with TRBJ1-6; no D gene call is confident. The sequence came from a female donor with multiple sclerosis, enrolled in a pregnancy study. The DNA sequence is TGTGCCAGCAGCTATAGTAACTCCTATAATTCACCCCTCCACTTT. The translation is CASSYSNSYNSPLHF.